Listed below are T cell receptor beta chains from one sample, sequenced in a study of blood T cell repertoires in COVID-19. Libraries were prepared by immunoSEQ multiplex PCR; TCRdb keeps only in-frame clonotypes and omits some of them. This table has more than 150,000 clones, nearly 80% appearing once. The specimen was peripheral blood. These receptors all stem from a woman in her sixties or seventies with acute or convalescent COVID-19. Both conserved end residues are part of each CDR3. The D gene is left open where the match is weak. Clone sizes are given selectively: once, few, many, or a class where the clone is expanded.

J gene | clone size | CDR3 length | D gene | V gene | CDR3 protein | CDR3 DNA
TRBJ2-3 | - | 17 | TRBD2 | TRBV9 | CASSVGASGTSTDTQYF | TGTGCCAGCAGCGTAGGGGCTAGCGGGACTAGCACAGATACGCAGTATTTT
TRBJ2-7 | - | 16 | TRBD2 | TRBV19 | CASSPAFGAGGSEQYF | TGTGCCAGTAGCCCGGCATTTGGGGCGGGAGGGAGTGAGCAGTACTTC
TRBJ1-5 | - | 15 | TRBD1 | TRBV24-1 | CATSDGTGGFKPQHF | TGTGCCACCAGTGATGGGACAGGGGGGTTTAAGCCCCAGCATTTT
TRBJ2-1 | - | 15 | TRBD2 | TRBV2 | CASTEGTSGNNEQFF | TGTGCCAGCACTGAGGGTACTAGCGGGAACAATGAGCAGTTCTTC
TRBJ2-1 | - | 16 | TRBD2 | TRBV27 | CASSLWGLAGSPEQFF | TGTGCCAGCAGTCTGTGGGGACTAGCGGGAAGCCCTGAGCAGTTCTTC
TRBJ2-3 | - | 15 | TRBD1 | TRBV5-6 | CASSFRGPAGDTQYF | TGTGCCAGCAGCTTCAGGGGGCCGGCGGGGGATACGCAGTATTTT
TRBJ2-7 | - | 15 | - | TRBV5-6 | CASSLEGTYSYEQYF | TGTGCCAGCAGCTTGGAAGGGACATACTCCTACGAGCAGTACTTC
TRBJ1-1 | few | 17 | - | TRBV19 | CASLPSGHLRMNTEAFF | TGTGCCAGCCTACCGTCGGGACACCTAAGGATGAACACTGAAGCTTTCTTT
TRBJ1-1 | - | 13 | - | TRBV2 | CASWGGRDTEAFF | TGTGCCAGCTGGGGGGGACGGGACACTGAAGCTTTCTTT
TRBJ2-3 | - | 18 | - | TRBV7-3 | CASSLTAWVGAGTDTQYF | TGTGCCAGCAGCCTAACCGCGTGGGTGGGGGCCGGCACAGATACGCAGTATTTT
TRBJ2-3 | - | 18 | TRBD2 | TRBV19 | CASSLGLAGVLGTDTQYF | TGTGCCAGTAGTTTGGGACTAGCGGGAGTTTTAGGCACAGATACGCAGTATTTT
TRBJ1-2 | - | 13 | TRBD1 | TRBV3-1/TRBV3-2 | CASSLGQGHGYTF | TGTGCCAGCAGCCTGGGACAGGGGCATGGCTACACCTTC
TRBJ2-2 | - | 15 | TRBD1 | TRBV7-2 | CASSPGTGRNRELFF | TGTGCCAGCAGCCCCGGGACAGGGAGAAATCGGGAGCTGTTTTTT
TRBJ2-3 | - | 16 | - | TRBV6-1 | CASSGLGGIRTDTQYF | TGTGCCAGCAGTGGCTTAGGCGGGATCCGCACAGATACGCAGTATTTT
TRBJ1-5 | - | 15 | - | TRBV19 | CASSIIQGTSQPQHF | TGTGCCAGTAGTATAATACAGGGTACATCACAGCCCCAGCATTTT
TRBJ1-1 | - | 11 | - | TRBV20-1 | CSASVNTEAFF | TGCAGTGCGTCAGTGAACACTGAAGCTTTCTTT
TRBJ2-3 | - | 17 | TRBD2 | TRBV5-1 | CASSSLLAGAVVDTQYF | TGCGCCAGCAGCTCCCTTTTGGCGGGAGCGGTGGTAGATACGCAGTATTTT
TRBJ2-1 | - | 17 | TRBD2 | TRBV5-4 | CASSLDQTSGAYNEQFF | TGTGCCAGCAGCTTGGATCAGACTAGCGGAGCCTACAATGAGCAGTTCTTC
TRBJ2-3 | - | 14 | TRBD2 | TRBV18 | CASRPGGGWDTQYF | TGTGCCAGCCGCCCCGGGGGGGGCTGGGATACGCAGTATTTT
TRBJ2-3 | - | 16 | TRBD2 | TRBV3-1/TRBV3-2 | CASSSLRTSRVDTQYF | TGTGCCAGCAGCTCCTTAAGGACTAGCCGTGTAGATACGCAGTATTTT
TRBJ1-2 | - | 13 | - | TRBV27 | CASSPAFSGGYTF | TGTGCCAGCAGTCCTGCCTTTTCAGGGGGCTACACCTTC
TRBJ2-5 | - | 18 | TRBD2 | TRBV5-1 | CASSFESQAGGVRETQYF | TGCGCCAGCAGCTTCGAGAGTCAAGCGGGAGGGGTAAGGGAGACCCAGTACTTC
TRBJ2-7 | - | 16 | TRBD2 | TRBV25-1 | CASTESGGAGLYEQYF | TGTGCCAGCACCGAATCTGGTGGAGCGGGACTCTACGAGCAGTACTTC
TRBJ2-7 | - | 16 | - | TRBV5-1 | CASSLAYFESSYEQYF | TGCGCCAGCAGCTTGGCCTATTTCGAGAGCTCCTACGAGCAGTACTTC
TRBJ1-4 | - | 14 | TRBD1 | TRBV3-1/TRBV3-2 | CASSSGGSGEKLFF | TGTGCCAGCAGCTCAGGGGGATCTGGAGAAAAACTGTTTTTT
TRBJ2-2 | - | 16 | TRBD1 | TRBV6-1 | CASSELGQMNTGELFF | TGTGCCAGCAGTGAATTGGGACAGATGAACACCGGGGAGCTGTTTTTT
TRBJ1-5 | - | 13 | - | TRBV18 | CASSVDYDQPQHF | TGTGCCAGCTCGGTGGACTACGATCAGCCCCAGCATTTT
TRBJ1-2 | - | 16 | TRBD1 | TRBV18 | CASSLQVSGGDYGYTF | TGTGCCAGCTCACTTCAGGTTTCAGGGGGCGACTATGGCTACACCTTC
TRBJ1-6 | few | 14 | TRBD1 | TRBV11-3 | CASSLGTEGSPLHF | TGTGCCAGCAGCCTCGGGACAGAGGGATCACCCCTCCACTTT
TRBJ2-3 | - | 14 | - | TRBV7-8 | CASSRAGFTDTQYF | TGTGCCAGCAGCCGAGCGGGCTTCACAGATACGCAGTATTTT
TRBJ1-5 | - | 15 | - | TRBV5-1 | CASSLEQGSNQPQHF | TGCGCCAGCAGCTTGGAACAGGGTTCTAATCAGCCCCAGCATTTT
TRBJ1-2 | - | 15 | TRBD1 | TRBV6-5 | CASTTGQAGSYGYTF | TGTGCCAGCACCACAGGACAGGCCGGGAGCTATGGCTACACCTTC
TRBJ1-1 | - | 16 | - | TRBV5-5 | CASSLGDRPSNTEAFF | TGTGCCAGCAGCTTAGGTGACAGACCCTCGAACACTGAAGCTTTCTTT
TRBJ2-5 | - | 17 | TRBD2 | TRBV3-1/TRBV3-2 | CASSRSSGRSGGETQYF | TGTGCCAGCAGCCGATCGAGCGGGAGGAGCGGGGGAGAGACCCAGTACTTC
TRBJ2-3 | - | 15 | TRBD1 | TRBV19 | CASSTGDRKKDTQYF | TGTGCCAGTAGTACAGGGGACAGGAAAAAAGATACGCAGTATTTT
TRBJ2-1 | - | 16 | TRBD2 | TRBV24-1 | CATSDPTSGRRNEQFF | TGTGCCACCAGTGACCCCACTAGCGGGAGGCGCAATGAGCAGTTCTTC
TRBJ1-1 | once | 13 | - | TRBV5-4 | CASSFTGGTEAFF | TGTGCCAGCAGCTTTACCGGCGGCACTGAAGCTTTCTTT
TRBJ1-1 | - | 13 | - | TRBV12-3/TRBV12-4 | CASSRWLDTEAFF | TGTGCGAGCTCCCGGTGGTTGGACACTGAAGCTTTCTTT
TRBJ2-6 | - | 14 | - | TRBV6-5 | CASSSNSGANVLTF | TGTGCCAGCAGTTCTAACTCTGGGGCCAACGTCCTGACTTTC
TRBJ1-2 | once | 13 | - | TRBV2 | CASRETENYGYTF | TGTGCCAGCAGAGAGACAGAGAACTATGGCTACACCTTC
TRBJ1-5 | - | 15 | - | TRBV19 | CASSMGGFNNQPQHF | TGTGCCAGTAGTATGGGGGGATTCAACAATCAGCCCCAGCATTTT
TRBJ2-1 | - | 15 | TRBD2 | TRBV18 | CASSHKAGWDNEQFF | TGTGCCAGCTCACACAAAGCGGGATGGGACAATGAGCAGTTCTTC
TRBJ2-1 | - | 15 | TRBD2 | TRBV2 | CASRKGLAGPNEQFF | TGTGCCAGCAGGAAGGGACTAGCGGGACCCAATGAGCAGTTCTTC
TRBJ2-2 | - | 18 | TRBD2 | TRBV27 | CASSWGTSDPRDTGELFF | TGTGCCAGCAGTTGGGGGACTAGCGACCCTAGGGACACCGGGGAGCTGTTTTTT
TRBJ2-1 | - | 17 | - | TRBV14 | CASSPSARVIPYNEQFF | TGTGCCAGCAGCCCATCCGCGAGGGTGATCCCCTACAATGAGCAGTTCTTC
TRBJ2-1 | - | 16 | TRBD2 | TRBV18 | CASSVPGTSVDVEQFF | TGTGCCAGCTCGGTCCCCGGGACTAGCGTTGATGTTGAGCAGTTCTTC
TRBJ2-1 | - | 15 | TRBD1 | TRBV19 | CASSGVGRGWNEQFF | TGTGCCAGTAGTGGGGTGGGCAGGGGGTGGAATGAGCAGTTCTTC
TRBJ2-3 | few | 14 | - | TRBV7-9 | CASSSPQGTDTQYF | TGTGCCAGCAGCTCCCCACAGGGCACAGATACGCAGTATTTT
TRBJ2-1 | - | 17 | TRBD2 | TRBV18 | CASSRASGRNQGNEQFF | TGTGCCAGCTCACGGGCTAGCGGGAGGAATCAAGGCAATGAGCAGTTCTTC
TRBJ1-1 | - | 14 | TRBD1 | TRBV10-3 | CAISDGTGNTEAFF | TGTGCCATCAGCGACGGGACAGGGAACACTGAAGCTTTCTTT